The clone carrying this T cell receptor beta chain came up a few times. No antigen is known for it. Different DNA sequences within this sample yield the same CDR3. This specimen comes from a study of beta chain features in type 1 diabetes. Based on CD45RO/CCR7/CD25/CD127/CD95/CD27, CD4+ regulatory, stem cell-like memory, naive and central memory cells were sorted. Study-level findings and limits: Type 1 diabetes patients had TCRB CDR3s that were shorter (moderately but significantly so) in all four CD4+ subsets.

There are 14 residues in the CDR3. The V end was cut by 0 bases, the J end by 3 bases, with 9 bases between. Germline V gene data show CDR1 as SGHRS and CDR2 as YFSETQ. Expressed TCRB transcripts were sequenced after all isolated RNA was converted to cDNA. Data came from immunoSEQ multiplex PCR; TCRdb stores just in-frame clones and leaves some out. Of nearly 350,000 clones in the sample, less than 10% were seen once. J is TRBJ1-1 and V is TRBV5-1; D is ambiguous. This clonotype originated in a young woman in good health. The sample was central memory CD4+ T cells from blood. The chain's CDR3 is CASSLGSLDTEAFF. The CDR3 coding sequence is TGCGCCAGCAGCTTGGGCAGTCTGGACACTGAAGCTTTCTTT.